The 17 T cell receptor beta chains in this list originate from one sample, sequenced in a study of blood T cell repertoires in COVID-19. Clones were sequenced by immunoSEQ multiplex PCR, and TCRdb holds only the in-frame ones, with some missing. The sample yields around 100,000 clones, more than 75% seen once. The sequenced material came from peripheral blood. All receptors derive from a human donor in a cohort sampled during active COVID-19.

The rearrangement links TRBV16 to TRBJ2-7; the D gene is possibly TRBD2 (5 bases). Germline V gives CDR1 KGHSY, CDR2 FQNENV. Trimming removed 4 bases at V and 6 bases at J, with 16 bases between. This CDR3 spans 14 amino acids. DNA for the CDR3: TGTGCCAGCAGCCCAAACGGACTGTCCGGCGAGCAGTACTTC. It is translated as CASSPNGLSGEQYF.

V is TRBV11-3 and J is TRBJ2-3, with TRBD2 matching over 13 bases. After removal of 5 bases from V and 0 bases from J, the junction contained 14 bases not matched to a gene. Germline loops: CDR1 SGHNT, CDR2 YENEEA. The CDR3 contains 20 residues. The CDR3 DNA reads TGTGCCAGCAGCCGATGGACTTGGACTAGCGGGGGTCCTAGCACAGATACGCAGTATTTT. Its translation is CASSRWTWTSGGPSTDTQYF.

The chain employs TRBV19 and TRBJ2-7; TRBD1 matches 9 bases. The V segment lost 3 bases and the J segment 0 bases; nucleotides outside the gene matches: 9. The CDR3 is made up of 17 amino acids. Looked up from germline, CDR1 is LNHDA and CDR2 is SQIVND (reference sequence). The CDR3 region has the DNA TGTGCCAGTAGTATCTCCTCCGGGACAGGGCCCTCCTACGAGCAGTACTTC. Its protein is CASSISSGTGPSYEQYF.

The V call is TRBV6-2 or TRBV6-3, the J call TRBJ2-7; 9 positions agree with TRBD1. Losses at the gene ends were 6 bases for V and 6 bases for J; bases not matched to a gene: 12. The length of the CDR3 is 15 residues. Germline CDR1 is MNHEY and CDR2 is SVGEGT. CDR3 bases: TGTGCCAGCAGCCAACAGGGGGCTGATCTGAGCGAGCAGTACTTC. Translating it yields CASSQQGADLSEQYF.

The chain has TRBV24-1 and TRBJ1-5, with 7 nucleotides matching TRBD1. From germline, CDR1 is KGHDR and CDR2 SFDVKD. The CDR3 is made up of 16 amino acids. J lost 1 base, V lost 4 bases, and 6 bases had no gene match. CDR3 in amino acids: CATSDTRTGSNQPQHF. The CDR3, as DNA: TGTGCCACCAGTGACACCCGGACAGGAAGCAATCAGCCCCAGCATTTT.

V usage is TRBV5-1 and J usage is TRBJ1-5; D is perhaps TRBD1 (6 bases). CDR3 length equals 13 residues. Germline assignment: CDR1 SGHRS and CDR2 YFSETQ. V was clipped by 4 bases and J by 3 bases, with 8 bases between them. CDR3: CASSGQSNQPQHF. In DNA form, the CDR3 reads TGCGCCAGCAGCGGACAGTCCAATCAGCCCCAGCATTTT.

In its sample, this clone was seen a few times. The V call is TRBV7-8, the J call TRBJ1-2, with 9 bases that match TRBD1. Germline V gene lookup returns CDR1 SGHVS and CDR2 FQNEAQ. Trimming at V came to 5 bases and at J to 0 bases, leaving 4 bases not matched to a gene. This CDR3 contains 15 residues. The CDR3, as DNA: TGTGCCAGCAGCACCAGGACAGGGGCTAACTATGGCTACACCTTC. Translated: CASSTRTGANYGYTF.

The V and J genes are TRBV2 and TRBJ2-5, with D perhaps matching TRBD2 (6 bases). Trimming removed 2 bases at V and 7 bases at J, with 8 bases between. The CDR3 is 12 amino acids. Germline V CDR1 and CDR2: SNHLY, FYNNEI. The CDR3 region has the DNA TGTGCCAGCAGTGAAATTAGCGGGACCCAGTACTTC. It codes for CASSEISGTQYF.

The gene calls are TRBV27 and TRBJ2-7, with 10 bases matching TRBD1. The CDR3 runs 16 residues. The V gene's germline CDR1 is MNHEY and CDR2 SMNVEV (reference sequence). With V trimmed by 6 bases and J by 1 base, 9 bases remained unmatched. The CDR3 DNA sequence: TGTGCCAGCAGCACACTACGGACAGGGGGTTCCTACGAGCAGTACTTC. Amino acid sequence: CASSTLRTGGSYEQYF.

This clone has just a few counts. V is TRBV19 and J is TRBJ1-5; unclear D gene. The CDR3 sequence is 16 residues long. Trimming took off 3 bases at V and 2 bases at J, with 14 bases between the two ends. Per germline, CDR1 LNHDA and CDR2 SQIVND (reference sequence). In DNA form, the CDR3 reads TGTGCCAGTAGTATGACTTCGGGGAGGGGCAATCAGCCCCAGCATTTT. Translation gives CASSMTSGRGNQPQHF.

The chain combines TRBV24-1 with TRBJ2-2; 9 bases match TRBD2. V was clipped by 5 bases and J by 0 bases; unmatched bases: 6. The CDR3 runs 17 residues. Germline CDR1 is KGHDR and CDR2 is SFDVKD. CDR3 nucleotides: TGTGCCACCAGTGGGAGTAGCGGGGGCCCGAACACCGGGGAGCTGTTTTTT. The encoded protein is CATSGSSGGPNTGELFF.

The chain has TRBV7-2 and TRBJ1-4, with TRBD1 identical over 7 bases. After removal of 4 bases from V and 6 bases from J, the junction contained 8 bases not matched to a gene. CDR1 and CDR2 from the germline V gene are SGHTA and FQGNSA. The CDR3 is 15 amino acids. CDR3 residues: CASSSYRDSYEKLFF. The CDR3 region has the DNA TGTGCCAGCAGCTCCTACCGGGACAGCTATGAAAAACTGTTTTTT.

This chain uses TRBV3-1 (or the pseudogene TRBV3-2) with TRBJ2-5; 8 bases map to TRBD1. V lost 4 bases, J lost 2 bases, and 12 bases stayed unmatched. CDR3 size: 17 residues. The germline CDR1 and CDR2 sequences are LGHDT and YNNKEL (reference sequence). CDR3 loop: CASSPRLDRALQETQYF. CDR3 in DNA: TGTGCCAGCAGCCCTAGGCTGGACAGGGCCTTACAAGAGACCCAGTACTTC.

J is TRBJ2-3 and V is TRBV19; no definite D call. Deletions cut 3 bases from V and 6 bases from J, with 7 bases between. The CDR3 covers 12 residues. Looked up from germline, CDR1 is LNHDA and CDR2 is SQIVND (reference sequence). Here the CDR3 DNA reads TGTGCCAGTAGTATCTTCCAGGATACGCAGTATTTT. Amino acids: CASSIFQDTQYF.

The chain employs TRBV10-3 and TRBJ1-2, with D perhaps matching TRBD1 (5 bases). Trimming removed 4 bases at V and 6 bases at J, with 9 bases between. The CDR3 contains 12 residues. Germline CDR1 is ENHRY and CDR2 is SYGVKD. The CDR3 DNA reads TGTGCCATCAGTGCCGGGGGAGATGGCTACACCTTC. Translating gives CAISAGGDGYTF.

V gene TRBV30 combines with J gene TRBJ1-3, with D unclear. V was cut by 0 bases and J by 4 bases, with 7 bases left in between. Germline CDR1 is GTSNPN and CDR2 is SVGIG (reference sequence). The CDR3 is 13 amino acids. The CDR3 loop is CAWSVEAGNTIYF. DNA of the CDR3: TGTGCCTGGAGTGTGGAGGCGGGAAACACCATATATTTT.

The rearrangement joins TRBV7-2 to TRBJ1-4; TRBD1 agrees at 7 bases. The CDR3 is made up of 13 amino acids. V dropped 5 bases and J dropped 8; count of bases not matched to a gene: 5. Germline CDR1 reads SGHTA; CDR2 reads FQGNSA. The CDR3 region has the DNA TGTGCCAGCAGCGGAAGGACAGGAGAAAAACTGTTTTTT. It translates to CASSGRTGEKLFF.